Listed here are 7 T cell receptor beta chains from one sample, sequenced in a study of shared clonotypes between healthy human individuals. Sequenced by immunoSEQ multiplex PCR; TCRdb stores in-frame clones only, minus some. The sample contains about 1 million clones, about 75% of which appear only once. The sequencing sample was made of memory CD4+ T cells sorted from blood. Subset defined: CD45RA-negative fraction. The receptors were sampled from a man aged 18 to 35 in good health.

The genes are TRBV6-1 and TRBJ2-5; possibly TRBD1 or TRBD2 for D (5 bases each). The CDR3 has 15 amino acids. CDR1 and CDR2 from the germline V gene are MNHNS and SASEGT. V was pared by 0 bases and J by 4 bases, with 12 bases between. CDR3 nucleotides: TGTGCCAGCAGTGAAGCACGGGGCATGGGAGAGACCCAGTACTTC. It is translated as CASSEARGMGETQYF.

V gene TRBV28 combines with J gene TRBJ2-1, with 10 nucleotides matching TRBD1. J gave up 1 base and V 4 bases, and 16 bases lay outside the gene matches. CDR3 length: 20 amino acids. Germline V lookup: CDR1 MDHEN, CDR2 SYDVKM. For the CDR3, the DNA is TGTGCCAGCAGTTACCCCGCGACAGGGGGCACGGGATCATCCTACAATGAGCAGTTCTTC. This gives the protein CASSYPATGGTGSSYNEQFF.

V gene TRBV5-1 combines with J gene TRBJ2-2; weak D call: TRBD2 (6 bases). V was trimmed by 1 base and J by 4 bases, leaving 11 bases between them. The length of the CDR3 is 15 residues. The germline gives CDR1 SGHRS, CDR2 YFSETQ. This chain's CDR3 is CASSLIPGVTGELFF. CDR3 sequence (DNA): TGCGCCAGCAGCTTGATCCCGGGGGTCACCGGGGAGCTGTTTTTT. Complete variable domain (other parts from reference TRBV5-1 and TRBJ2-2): KAGVTQTPRYLIKTRGQQVTLSCSPISGHRSVSWYQQTPGQGLQFLFEYFSETQRNKGNFPGRFSGRQFSNSRSEMNVSTLELGDSALYLCASSLIPGVTGELFFGEGSRLTVL.

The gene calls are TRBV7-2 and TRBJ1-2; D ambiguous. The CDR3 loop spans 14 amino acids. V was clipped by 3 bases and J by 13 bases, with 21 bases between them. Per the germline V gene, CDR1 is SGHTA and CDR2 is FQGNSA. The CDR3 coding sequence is TGTGCCAGCAGCTTCGACCGGTACACCGACCTTATCACCTTC. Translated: CASSFDRYTDLITF.

The CDR3 is CASRDTGTTDTQYF. CDR3 coding DNA: TGTGCCAGCAGGGACACAGGGACCACAGATACGCAGTATTTT. This chain links TRBV6-5 with TRBJ2-3, with TRBD1 as a possible D gene (6 bases). This CDR3 region has 14 residues. Germline CDR1 is MNHEY and CDR2 is SVGAGI. Trimming stripped 6 bases from V and 2 bases from J, with 12 bases between.

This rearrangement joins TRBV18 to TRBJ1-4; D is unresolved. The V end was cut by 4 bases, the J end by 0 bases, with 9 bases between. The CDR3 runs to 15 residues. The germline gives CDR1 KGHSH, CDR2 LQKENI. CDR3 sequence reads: CASSQNSATNEKLFF. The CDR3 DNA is TGTGCCAGCTCACAGAATTCTGCAACTAATGAAAAACTGTTTTTT.

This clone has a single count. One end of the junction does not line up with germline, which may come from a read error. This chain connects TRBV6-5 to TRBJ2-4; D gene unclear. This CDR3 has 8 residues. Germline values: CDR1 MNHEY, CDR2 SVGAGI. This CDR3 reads CARNIQYF. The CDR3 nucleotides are TGTGCCAGAAACATTCAGTACTTC.